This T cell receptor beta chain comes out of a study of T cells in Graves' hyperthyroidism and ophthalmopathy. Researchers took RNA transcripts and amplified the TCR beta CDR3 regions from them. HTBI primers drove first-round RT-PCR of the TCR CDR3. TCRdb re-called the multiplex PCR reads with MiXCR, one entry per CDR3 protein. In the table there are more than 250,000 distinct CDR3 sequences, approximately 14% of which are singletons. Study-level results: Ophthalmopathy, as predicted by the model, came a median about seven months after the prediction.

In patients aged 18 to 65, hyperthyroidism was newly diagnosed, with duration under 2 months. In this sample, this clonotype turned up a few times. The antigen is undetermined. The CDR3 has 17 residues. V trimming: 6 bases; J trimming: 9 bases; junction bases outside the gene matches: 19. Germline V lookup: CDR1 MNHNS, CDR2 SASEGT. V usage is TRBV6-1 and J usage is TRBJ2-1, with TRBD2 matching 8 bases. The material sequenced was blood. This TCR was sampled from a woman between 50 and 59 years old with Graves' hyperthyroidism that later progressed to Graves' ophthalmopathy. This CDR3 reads CASRRLTSGSFVVEQFF. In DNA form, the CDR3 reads TGTGCCAGCAGGCGCCTAACTAGCGGTAGCTTCGTGGTTGAGCAGTTCTTC.